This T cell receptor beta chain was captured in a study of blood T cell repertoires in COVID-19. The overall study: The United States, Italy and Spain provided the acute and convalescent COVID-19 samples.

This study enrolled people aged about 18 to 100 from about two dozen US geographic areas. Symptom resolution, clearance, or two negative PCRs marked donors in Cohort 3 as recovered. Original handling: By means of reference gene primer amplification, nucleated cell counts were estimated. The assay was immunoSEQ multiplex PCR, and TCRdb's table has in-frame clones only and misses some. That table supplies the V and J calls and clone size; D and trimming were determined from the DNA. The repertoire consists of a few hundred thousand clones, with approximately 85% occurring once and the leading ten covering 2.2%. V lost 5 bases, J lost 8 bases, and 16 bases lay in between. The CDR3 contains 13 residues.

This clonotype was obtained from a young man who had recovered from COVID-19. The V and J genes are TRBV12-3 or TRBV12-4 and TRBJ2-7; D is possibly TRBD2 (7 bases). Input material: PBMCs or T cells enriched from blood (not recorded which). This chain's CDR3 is CASSRGRAWKQYF. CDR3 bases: TGTGCCAGCAGTAGGGGGAGGGCTTGGAAGCAGTACTTC.